The 12 T cell receptor beta chains reported below all come from one sample, sequenced in a study of blood T cell repertoires in COVID-19. The protocol was immunoSEQ multiplex PCR, while the TCRdb copy is restricted to in-frame clones and leaves out a portion. The profile shows about 460,000 clones, about nine tenths of them singletons. Specimen: PBMCs or T cells enriched from blood (not recorded which). Receptors originate from a woman aged 55-75 years who had recovered from COVID-19.

The chain carries TRBV19 and TRBJ1-2, with 10 bases aligning to TRBD1. Trimming removed 5 bases from V and 7 bases from J; junction bases left unmatched: 7. Per the germline V gene, CDR1 is LNHDA and CDR2 is SQIVND (reference sequence). The CDR3 length is 14 residues. The CDR3 DNA reads TGTGCCAGTAGTCTACGACAGGGGGCGGGTGGCTACACCTTC. It is translated as CASSLRQGAGGYTF.

This rearrangement joins TRBV5-5 to TRBJ1-2; D unclear. The germline CDR1 and CDR2 sequences are SGHKS and YYEKEE (reference sequence). This CDR3 is built from 13 residues. V lost 2 bases, J lost 0 bases, and 5 bases lay in between. The CDR3 loop reads CASSFGTNYGYTF. Here the CDR3 DNA reads TGTGCCAGCAGCTTCGGGACTAACTATGGCTACACCTTC.

This clone was seen a handful of times. The J gene is TRBJ1-6, the V gene TRBV2; unclear D gene. V was pared by 4 bases and J by 9 bases, with 13 bases between. The CDR3 runs 14 residues. CDR1 is SNHLY, CDR2 FYNNEI, per germline. The CDR3 DNA follows: TGTGCCAGCAGTGGTGAAGACTCAGCTTCACCCCTCCACTTT. It yields the protein CASSGEDSASPLHF.

The rearrangement uses TRBV5-8 and TRBJ1-3, with D hard to call. V was cut by 2 bases and J by 4 bases, with 10 bases left in between. This CDR3 comprises 14 residues. The germline gives CDR1 SGHTS, CDR2 YDEGEE. The CDR3 nucleotides are TGTGCCAGCAGCTTAAAGCCACCCGGAAACACCATATATTTT. This translates into CASSLKPPGNTIYF.

The chain has TRBV10-3 and TRBJ1-6; 10 nucleotides agree with TRBD1. Trimming at V came to 7 bases and at J to 7 bases, leaving 7 bases not matched to a gene. This CDR3 is built from 15 residues. The germline V gene encodes CDR1 ENHRY and CDR2 SYGVKD. CDR3 region: CAINRDRGQNSPLHF. The CDR3 nucleotides read TGTGCCATCAATAGGGACAGGGGACAGAATTCACCCCTCCACTTT.

V and J are TRBV2 and TRBJ1-4, with 11 bases aligning to TRBD1. Germline V gene lookup returns CDR1 SNHLY and CDR2 FYNNEI. The CDR3 has 15 amino acids. J lost 0 bases, V lost 7 bases, and 1 base had no gene match. DNA for the CDR3: TGTGCCAGCAAGGGACAGGGGGCAACTAATGAAAAACTGTTTTTT. Translating it yields CASKGQGATNEKLFF.

This clone has just one count. The rearrangement links TRBV28 to TRBJ1-5; no firm D call. CDR1 and CDR2 (germline): MDHEN, SYDVKM. This CDR3 has 16 residues. V was shortened by 5 bases and J by 3 bases, with 17 bases between the two germline ends. CDR3 bases: TGTGCCAGCAGTCCCCGTCTCGCAACCTACAATCAGCCCCAGCATTTT. Translation: CASSPRLATYNQPQHF.

V usage is TRBV11-2 and J usage is TRBJ2-4; 8 nucleotides line up with TRBD1. This CDR3 spans 18 amino acids. CDR1 is SGHAT, CDR2 FQNNGV, per germline. Germline trimming cut 2 bases from V and 0 bases from J; bases unmatched to any gene: 9. CDR3 nucleotide sequence: TGTGCCAGCAGCTTACTCAGGGGGCCATCATTAGCCAAAAACATTCAGTACTTC. Encoded protein: CASSLLRGPSLAKNIQYF. The entire variable domain, with the rest obtained from reference TRBV11-2 and TRBJ2-4, is as follows: EAGVAQSPRYKIIEKRQSVAFWCNPISGHATLYWYQQILGQGPKLLIQFQNNGVVDDSQLPKDRFSAERLKGVDSTLKIQPAKLEDSAVYLCASSLLRGPSLAKNIQYFGAGTRLSVL.

The gene calls are TRBV6-5 and TRBJ2-7; D is perhaps TRBD2 (5 bases). This CDR3 has 14 residues. The germline CDR1 and CDR2 sequences are MNHEY and SVGAGI. Between the trimmed V and J ends, which lost 7 bases and 6 bases, there was a span of 19 bases. CDR3 sequence reads: CASTSGVQRSEQYV. The CDR3 DNA sequence: TGTGCCAGCACGTCCGGGGTTCAAAGGAGCGAGCAGTACGTC.

The chain has TRBV24-1 and TRBJ2-1; a weak D match, TRBD2 (7 bases). Germline CDR1 and CDR2: KGHDR and SFDVKD. Trimming removed 1 base from V and 0 bases from J, with 15 bases in between. The CDR3 has 18 amino acids. The CDR3 DNA reads TGTGCCACCAGTGATTTACGCGGGGGCCAGAACTCCTACAATGAGCAGTTCTTC. Translation: CATSDLRGGQNSYNEQFF.

The V and J genes are TRBV19 and TRBJ1-5; D unresolved. Trimming took 4 bases from V and 1 from J, leaving 14 bases between them. Germline CDR1 LNHDA, CDR2 SQIVND (reference sequence). The CDR3 is made up of 16 amino acids. This chain's CDR3 is CASSTTGRMSNQPQHF. CDR3 nucleotide sequence: TGTGCCAGTAGTACAACCGGGAGGATGAGCAATCAGCCCCAGCATTTT.

J is TRBJ1-5 and V is TRBV6-4; D may be TRBD1 (6 bases). V lost 2 bases and J lost 0, with 17 bases in between. The CDR3 contains 18 residues. Per the germline V gene, CDR1 is MRHNA and CDR2 is SNTAGT. CDR3 coding DNA: TGTGCCAGCAGTGACCCGGGACACACGATCTATAGCAATCAGCCCCAGCATTTT. It is translated as CASSDPGHTIYSNQPQHF.